Following are 15 T cell receptor beta chains from one sample sequenced in a study of CD8+ T cells in alopecia areata. Reverse transcription of extracted RNA yielded cDNA, which provided the sequencing template. Data came from immunoSEQ multiplex PCR; TCRdb stores just in-frame clones and leaves some out. The profile covers 60,000 to 65,000 clones, with around 40% appearing a single time and about 51% taken by the ten largest. Sequenced: NKG2D-low CD8+ T cells sorted from blood. Receptors were obtained from a human donor with alopecia areata.

This clone was seen a few times. The chain has TRBV5-1 and TRBJ2-7; 7 positions agree with TRBD2. The CDR3 is made up of 13 amino acids. Germline V gene lookup returns CDR1 SGHRS and CDR2 YFSETQ. The ends lost 0 bases at V and 5 bases at J; junction bases unmatched: 2. The CDR3 region is CASSLVLADEQYF. Here the CDR3 DNA reads TGCGCCAGCAGCTTGGTTCTAGCGGACGAGCAGTACTTC.

Concerning this clone itself: Other nucleotide sequences in the sample specify the same CDR3. The gene calls are TRBV27 and TRBJ2-3; 9 bases line up with TRBD1. Germline assignment: CDR1 MNHEY and CDR2 SMNVEV (reference sequence). The CDR3 loop spans 15 amino acids. V gave up 2 bases and J gave up 2 bases; unmatched junction bases: 2. The chain's CDR3 is CASSLGTGNTDTQYF. The CDR3 coding sequence is TGTGCCAGCAGTTTAGGGACAGGGAACACAGATACGCAGTATTTT.

This chain connects TRBV6-5 to TRBJ2-1; maybe TRBD2 (6 bases). Trimming stripped 0 bases from V and 8 bases from J, with 11 bases between. Germline V gene sequence: CDR1 MNHEY, CDR2 SVGAGI. The CDR3 contains 14 residues. As DNA, the CDR3 is TGTGCCAGCAGTTACTCGTTTACGGGGGATGAGCAGTTCTTC. Its protein product is CASSYSFTGDEQFF.

The V gene is TRBV7-9, the J gene TRBJ1-2; D uncertain. The V end lost 6 bases, the J end lost 0 bases, and 17 bases lay between the germline ends. Germline V lookup: CDR1 SEHNR, CDR2 FQNEAQ (reference sequence). The CDR3 is made up of 16 amino acids. CDR3 sequence: CASSPDLRLANYGYTF. As DNA, the CDR3 is TGTGCCAGCAGTCCCGACCTGAGATTAGCTAACTATGGCTACACCTTC.

The chain is built from TRBV29-1 and TRBJ1-2, with a weak D call TRBD1 (6 bases). The CDR3 spans 12 residues. Trimming removed 4 bases at V and 5 bases at J, with 11 bases between. The germline V gene encodes CDR1 SQVTM and CDR2 ANQGSEA. In DNA form, the CDR3 reads TGCAGCGTTGCGGAGGGGGGATATGGCTACACCTTC. As protein: CSVAEGGYGYTF.

The chain links TRBV2 to TRBJ1-2, with D possibly matching TRBD1 (5 bases). The V and J ends lost 9 bases and 4 bases respectively, with 15 bases between them. Looked up from germline, CDR1 is SNHLY and CDR2 is FYNNEI. This CDR3 is 13 amino acids long. The CDR3 DNA reads as TGTGCCAGGGACTCCGGGACGGTCTATGGCTACACCTTC. It encodes CARDSGTVYGYTF.

The J gene is TRBJ2-7, the V gene TRBV14; D unclear. Trimming shortened V by 0 bases and J by 1 base, and 13 bases separated the two germline ends. This CDR3 spans 16 amino acids. Germline CDR1 and CDR2: SGHDN and FVKESK. Here the CDR3 DNA reads TGTGCCAGCAGCCAAGATGGCCATGGGGAATCCTACGAGCAGTACTTC. This codes for CASSQDGHGESYEQYF.

This clone was counted only a few times. The rearrangement joins TRBV10-3 to TRBJ2-7, with 10 bases matching TRBD1. After removal of 0 bases from V and 5 bases from J, the junction contained 1 base not matched to a gene. The germline V gene has CDR1 ENHRY and CDR2 SYGVKD. This CDR3 has 14 residues. CDR3 nucleotides: TGTGCCATCAGTGAGTCGACAGGGGGCCACGAGCAGTACTTC. Translation: CAISESTGGHEQYF.

The V and J genes are TRBV2 and TRBJ2-3; D assignment may be TRBD1 or TRBD2 (5 bases each). CDR1 is SNHLY and CDR2 is FYNNEI in the germline V gene. This CDR3 is 15 amino acids long. CDR3 region: CAHSGTGPLGDTQYF. Here the CDR3 DNA reads TGTGCTCACTCGGGAACGGGGCCCTTAGGAGATACGCAGTATTTT.

This clone was found a few times. This chain connects TRBV29-1 to TRBJ2-7; possibly TRBD1 for D (5 bases). The CDR3 has 14 residues. V dropped 5 bases and J dropped 5 bases, with 19 bases sitting between them. CDR1 and CDR2 (germline): SQVTM, ANQGSEA. CDR3 loop: CSVYYRTSSNEQYF. CDR3 coding DNA: TGCAGCGTTTATTACCGGACATCTTCGAACGAGCAGTACTTC.

The genes are TRBV27 and TRBJ2-2; D gene unclear. The V end lost 3 bases, the J end lost 4 bases, and 6 bases lay between the germline ends. The CDR3 has 13 residues. CDR1 and CDR2 from the germline V gene are MNHEY and SMNVEV (reference sequence). CDR3 residues: CASSFGFTGELFF. Here the CDR3 DNA reads TGTGCCAGCAGTTTCGGATTCACCGGGGAGCTGTTTTTT.

The chain joins TRBV7-2 to TRBJ2-3, with TRBD2 matching over 9 bases. This CDR3 has 19 amino acids. Losses at the gene ends were 2 bases for V and 0 bases for J; bases not matched to a gene: 12. CDR1 SGHTA and CDR2 FQGNSA come from the germline V gene. CDR3 bases: TGTGCCAGCAGCTTACGGGATGTGCTAGCGGGGACTAGCACAGATACGCAGTATTTT. Translation gives CASSLRDVLAGTSTDTQYF. Full variable domain (remainder filled in from reference TRBV7-2 and TRBJ2-3): GAGVSQSPSNKVTEKGKDVELRCDPISGHTALYWYRQSLGQGLEFLIYFQGNSAPDKSGLPSDRFSAERTGGSVSTLTIQRTQQEDSAVYLCASSLRDVLAGTSTDTQYFGPGTRLTVL.

This clone showed up just a few times. The CDR3 does not close with the conserved phenylalanine or tryptophan, likely indicating a read error. The chain employs TRBV2 and TRBJ2-7; D is undetermined. The CDR3 covers 12 residues. Trimming stripped 6 bases from V and 3 bases from J, with 9 bases between. Germline CDR1 and CDR2: SNHLY and FYNNEI. For the CDR3, the DNA is TGTGCCAGCAGGCTCCGAGTCTACGAGCAGTACTTG. This gives the protein CASRLRVYEQYL.

This chain connects TRBV13 to TRBJ2-7; TRBD2 aligns across 11 bases. V lost 5 bases, J lost 3 bases, and 3 bases stayed unmatched. The CDR3 loop spans 14 amino acids. From germline, CDR1 is PRHDT and CDR2 FYEKMQ (reference sequence). The CDR3 DNA is TGTGCCAGCAGCCCAGGGACTAGCGGCTACGAGCAGTACTTC. Translated: CASSPGTSGYEQYF. The complete variable domain, with remaining parts taken from reference TRBV13 and TRBJ2-7, reads AAGVIQSPRHLIKEKRETATLKCYPIPRHDTVYWYQQGPGQDPQFLISFYEKMQSDKGSIPDRFSAQQFSDYHSELNMSSLELGDSALYFCASSPGTSGYEQYFGPGTRLTVT.

The chain carries TRBV23-1 and TRBJ2-3; the D call may be TRBD1 or TRBD2 (5 bases each). TRBV23-1 is placed among ORFs of uncertain function. The CDR3 contains 17 residues. Between the trimmed V and J ends, which lost 0 bases and 4 bases, there was a span of 17 bases. CDR3 DNA sequence: TGCGCCAGCAGTCAATCCGACCCAGGGAGAGTGCCAGATACGCAGTATTTT. As protein: CASSQSDPGRVPDTQYF.